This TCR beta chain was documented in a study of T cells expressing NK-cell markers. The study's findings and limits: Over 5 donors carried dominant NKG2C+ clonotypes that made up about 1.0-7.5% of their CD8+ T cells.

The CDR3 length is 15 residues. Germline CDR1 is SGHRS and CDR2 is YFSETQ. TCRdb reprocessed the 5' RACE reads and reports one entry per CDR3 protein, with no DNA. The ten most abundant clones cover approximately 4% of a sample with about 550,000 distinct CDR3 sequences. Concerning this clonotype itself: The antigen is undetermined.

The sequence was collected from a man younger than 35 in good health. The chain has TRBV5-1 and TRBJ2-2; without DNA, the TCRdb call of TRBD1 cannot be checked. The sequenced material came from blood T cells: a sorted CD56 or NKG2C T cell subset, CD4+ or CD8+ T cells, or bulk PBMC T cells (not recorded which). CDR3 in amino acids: CASRDRGDDTGELFF.